This T cell receptor beta chain emerged from a study of post-analysis software for immune sequencing data. Study-level points and caveats: Patients used about five TRBV segments, including TRBV5-6, TRBV5-1 and TRBV20-1, more often than controls. Normalized Chao1 diversity in multiple sclerosis patients fell significantly below that of controls. By F measure, strong co-clustering occurred among samples prepared in the same batch.

cDNA libraries of TCR beta carried unique molecular identifiers. TCRdb re-called the PCR reads with MiXCR, one entry per CDR3 protein. Of around 770,000 distinct CDR3 sequences listed, 40% to 55% are singletons. The CDR3 loop spans 13 amino acids. Deletions cut 0 bases from V and 6 bases from J, with 8 bases between. The germline CDR1 and CDR2 sequences are SGHAT and FQNNGV. About this clonotype: Its target is not known.

The gene calls are TRBV11-2 and TRBJ1-2; D is unclear. The TCR originated in a girl between 10 and 17 years old with multiple sclerosis. Sequencing was carried out using blood. DNA of the CDR3: TGTGCCAGCAGCTTAGATCCGGGGAATGGCTACACCTTC. As protein: CASSLDPGNGYTF. Filled out from reference TRBV11-2 and TRBJ1-2, the complete variable domain reads EAGVAQSPRYKIIEKRQSVAFWCNPISGHATLYWYQQILGQGPKLLIQFQNNGVVDDSQLPKDRFSAERLKGVDSTLKIQPAKLEDSAVYLCASSLDPGNGYTFGSGTRLTVV.